This T cell receptor beta chain was sequenced in a study of T cells after yellow fever vaccination. Whole-study context: For low cell numbers, libraries were made with SMART-Seq v4 Ultra Low Input. Findings and limits, study-wide: Weaker in magnitude, the secondary response showed a faster peak on day 5 versus 15.

This clonotype occurred a few times. Its antigen is unknown. V dropped 4 bases and J dropped 3 bases, with 11 bases sitting between them. Germline CDR1 SGHRS, CDR2 YFSETQ. This CDR3 is 14 amino acids long. Synthesis of TCR cDNA relied on 5'RACE template switching, which attached a universal primer site and UMIs. Using its own MiXCR run on the 5' RACE reads, TCRdb lists one record per CDR3 protein. The sample yields around 500,000 distinct CDR3 sequences, 21% seen once. This receptor was identified in a man between 18 and 35 years old who received the YFV17D yellow fever vaccine. The chain recombines TRBV5-1 with TRBJ1-5; TRBD1 might be the D (6 bases). This specimen consisted of PBMCs, obtained about 20 days after the first yellow fever vaccination. The CDR3 reads CASSPGQNNQPQHF. CDR3 in DNA: TGCGCCAGCAGCCCTGGACAGAACAATCAGCCCCAGCATTTT.